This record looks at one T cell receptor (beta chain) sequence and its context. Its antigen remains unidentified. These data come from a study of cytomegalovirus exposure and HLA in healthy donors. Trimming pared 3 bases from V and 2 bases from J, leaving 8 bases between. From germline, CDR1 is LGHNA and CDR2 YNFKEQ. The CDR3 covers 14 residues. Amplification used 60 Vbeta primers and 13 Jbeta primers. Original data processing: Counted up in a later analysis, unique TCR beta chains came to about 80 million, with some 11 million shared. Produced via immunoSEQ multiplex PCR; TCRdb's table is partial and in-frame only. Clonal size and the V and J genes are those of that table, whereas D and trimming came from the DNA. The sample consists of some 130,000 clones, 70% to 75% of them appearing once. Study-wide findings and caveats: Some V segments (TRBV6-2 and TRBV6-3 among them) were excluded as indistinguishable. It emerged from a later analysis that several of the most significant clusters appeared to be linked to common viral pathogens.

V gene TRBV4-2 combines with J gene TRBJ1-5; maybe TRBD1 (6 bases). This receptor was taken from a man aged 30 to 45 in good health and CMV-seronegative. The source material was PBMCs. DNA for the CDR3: TGTGCCAGCAGCCAGACAGGTCGCAATCAGCCCCAGCATTTT. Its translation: CASSQTGRNQPQHF.